The sequence of this T cell receptor beta chain was determined in a study of early T cells in non-severe SARS-CoV-2 infection. Overall study: Unsorted whole blood bulk RNA was sequenced, with unpaired chains.

Germline lookup yields CDR1 MNHEY and CDR2 SMNVEV (reference sequence). This CDR3 spans 15 amino acids. The germline V and J ends were trimmed by 4 bases and 2 bases, with 12 bases remaining between them. TCRdb re-derived calls from the 5' RACE reads in MiXCR, one entry per CDR3 protein. The sample has 15,000 to 20,000 distinct CDR3 sequences, roughly 5% seen once. A few counts support this clonotype. V usage is TRBV27 and J usage is TRBJ1-5, with D possibly matching TRBD1 (5 bases). The sample consisted of whole blood. This sequence was found in an adult who was a healthcare worker with PCR-confirmed SARS-CoV-2 infection or an uninfected control (not recorded which). CDR3 region: CASSSRGVGNQPQHF. CDR3 nucleotide sequence: TGTGCCAGCAGTTCCCGAGGGGTTGGCAATCAGCCCCAGCATTTT.